This TCR beta chain is drawn from a study of T-cell reconstitution after alpha-beta-depleted transplantation in children. This clonotype was counted at least ten times. Unique molecular identifiers were incorporated during preparation of the TCRbeta library. TCRdb re-called the PCR reads with MiXCR, one entry per CDR3 protein. In the table there are 9,000 or so distinct CDR3 sequences, about 15% of which are singletons. Unmatched junction bases numbered 8, after V lost 1 base and J lost 7 bases. The germline gives CDR1 SGHDT, CDR2 YYEEEE. The CDR3 is 15 amino acids. Sequencing was performed on PBMCs, mostly from graft donor cells, taken 60 days after TCRalphabeta/CD19-depleted stem cell transplant. The receptor comes from a male patient aged 5 to 17 who had a stem cell transplant for acute lymphoblastic leukemia, so the T cells may come from the graft donor. The genes are TRBV5-6 and TRBJ2-1, with 7 nucleotides matching TRBD2. In DNA, the CDR3 is TGTGCCAGCAGCTTGAGGGGTAGCGGGCTTAATGAGCAGTTCTTC. Amino acid sequence: CASSLRGSGLNEQFF.